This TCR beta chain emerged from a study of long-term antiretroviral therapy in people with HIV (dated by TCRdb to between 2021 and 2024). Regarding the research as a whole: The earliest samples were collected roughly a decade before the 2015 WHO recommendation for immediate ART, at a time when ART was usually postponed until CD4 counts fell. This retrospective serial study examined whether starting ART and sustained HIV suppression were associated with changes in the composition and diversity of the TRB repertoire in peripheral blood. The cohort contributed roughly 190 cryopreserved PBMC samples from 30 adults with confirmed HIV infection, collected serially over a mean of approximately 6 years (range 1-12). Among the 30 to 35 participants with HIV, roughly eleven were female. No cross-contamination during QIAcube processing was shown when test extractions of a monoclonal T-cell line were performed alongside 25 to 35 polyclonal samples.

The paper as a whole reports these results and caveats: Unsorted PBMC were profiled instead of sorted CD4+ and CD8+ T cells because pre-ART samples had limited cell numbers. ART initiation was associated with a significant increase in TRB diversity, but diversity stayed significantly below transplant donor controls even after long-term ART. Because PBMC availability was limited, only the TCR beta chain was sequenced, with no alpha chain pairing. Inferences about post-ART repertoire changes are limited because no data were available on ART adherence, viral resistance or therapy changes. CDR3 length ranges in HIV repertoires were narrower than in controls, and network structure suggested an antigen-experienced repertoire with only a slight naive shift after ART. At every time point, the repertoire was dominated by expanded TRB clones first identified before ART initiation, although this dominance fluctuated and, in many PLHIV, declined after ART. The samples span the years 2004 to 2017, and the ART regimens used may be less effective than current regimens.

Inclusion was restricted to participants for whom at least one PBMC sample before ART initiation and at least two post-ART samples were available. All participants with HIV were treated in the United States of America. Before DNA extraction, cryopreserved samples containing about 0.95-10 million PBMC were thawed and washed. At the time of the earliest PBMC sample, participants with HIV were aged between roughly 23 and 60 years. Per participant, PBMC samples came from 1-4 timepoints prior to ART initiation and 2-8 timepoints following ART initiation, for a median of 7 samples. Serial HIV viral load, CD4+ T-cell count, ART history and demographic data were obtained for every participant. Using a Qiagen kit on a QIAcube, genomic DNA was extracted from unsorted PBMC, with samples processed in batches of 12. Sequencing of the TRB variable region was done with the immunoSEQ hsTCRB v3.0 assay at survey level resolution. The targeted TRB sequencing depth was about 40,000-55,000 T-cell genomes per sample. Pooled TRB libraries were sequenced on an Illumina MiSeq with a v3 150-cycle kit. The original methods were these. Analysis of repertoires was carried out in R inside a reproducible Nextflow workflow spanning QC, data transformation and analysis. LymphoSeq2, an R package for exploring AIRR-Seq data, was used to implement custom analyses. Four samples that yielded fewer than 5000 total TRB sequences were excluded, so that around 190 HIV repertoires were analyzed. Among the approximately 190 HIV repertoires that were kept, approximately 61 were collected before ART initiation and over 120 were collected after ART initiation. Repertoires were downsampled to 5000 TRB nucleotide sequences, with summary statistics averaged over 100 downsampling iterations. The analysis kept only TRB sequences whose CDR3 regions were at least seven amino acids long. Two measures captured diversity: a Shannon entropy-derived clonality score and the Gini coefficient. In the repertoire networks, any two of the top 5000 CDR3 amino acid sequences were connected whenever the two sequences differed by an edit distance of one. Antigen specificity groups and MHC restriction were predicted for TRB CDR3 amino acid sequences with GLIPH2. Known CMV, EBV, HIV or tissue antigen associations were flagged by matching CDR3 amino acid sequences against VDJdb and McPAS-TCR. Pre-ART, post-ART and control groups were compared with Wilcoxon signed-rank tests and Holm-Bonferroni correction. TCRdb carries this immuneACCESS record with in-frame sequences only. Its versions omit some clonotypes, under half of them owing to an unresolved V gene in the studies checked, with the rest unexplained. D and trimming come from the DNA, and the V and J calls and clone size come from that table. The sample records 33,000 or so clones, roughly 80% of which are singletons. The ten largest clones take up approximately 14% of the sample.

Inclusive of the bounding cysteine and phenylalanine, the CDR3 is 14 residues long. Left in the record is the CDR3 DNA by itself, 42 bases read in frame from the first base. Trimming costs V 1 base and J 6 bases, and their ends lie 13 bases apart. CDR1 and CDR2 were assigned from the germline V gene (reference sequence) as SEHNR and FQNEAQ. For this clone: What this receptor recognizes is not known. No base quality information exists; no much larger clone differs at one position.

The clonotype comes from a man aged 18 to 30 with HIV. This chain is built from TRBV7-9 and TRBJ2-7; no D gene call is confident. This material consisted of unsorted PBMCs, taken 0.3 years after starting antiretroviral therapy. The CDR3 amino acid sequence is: CASSLVERGPEQYF. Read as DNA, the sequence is TGTGCCAGCAGCTTAGTTGAACGCGGACCCGAGCAGTACTTC. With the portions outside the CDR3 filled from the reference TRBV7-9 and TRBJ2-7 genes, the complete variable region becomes DTGVSQNPRHKITKRGQNVTFRCDPISEHNRLYWYRQTLGQGPEFLTYFQNEAQLEKSRLLSDRFSAERPKGSFSTLEIQRTEQGDSAMYLCASSLVERGPEQYFGPGTRLTVT.